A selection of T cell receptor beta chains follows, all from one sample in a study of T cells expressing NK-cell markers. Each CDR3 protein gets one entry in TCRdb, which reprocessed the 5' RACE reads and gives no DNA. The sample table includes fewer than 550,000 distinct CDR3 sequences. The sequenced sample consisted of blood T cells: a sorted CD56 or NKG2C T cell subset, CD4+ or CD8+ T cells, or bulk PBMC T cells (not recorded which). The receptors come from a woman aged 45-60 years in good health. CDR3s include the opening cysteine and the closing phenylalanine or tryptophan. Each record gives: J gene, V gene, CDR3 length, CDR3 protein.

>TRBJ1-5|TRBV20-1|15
CSARDPGAGNQPQHF
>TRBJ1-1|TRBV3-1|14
CASSQVSDNTEAFF
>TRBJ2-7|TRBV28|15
CASGSLGAKKDEQYF
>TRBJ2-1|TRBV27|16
CASRSGTTGVDNEQFF
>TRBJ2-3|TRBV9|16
CASSVDSGRIPDTQYF
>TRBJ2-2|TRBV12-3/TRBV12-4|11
CASKVHGELFF
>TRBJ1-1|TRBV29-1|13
CSAVTGVNTEAFF
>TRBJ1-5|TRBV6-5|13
CASSQGPYQPQHF
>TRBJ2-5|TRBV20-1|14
CSARDPLAVETQYF
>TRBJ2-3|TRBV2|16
CASSNTQGARTDTQYF
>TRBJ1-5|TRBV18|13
CASSQEGTPPQHF
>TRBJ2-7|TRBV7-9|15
CASSLGQPLGDEQYF
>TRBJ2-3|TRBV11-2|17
CASSLVGTISSTDTQYF
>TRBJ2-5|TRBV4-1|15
CASSPRTDYQETQYF
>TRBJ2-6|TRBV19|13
CASREAGANVLTF
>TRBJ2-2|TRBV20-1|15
CSARDNGANTGELFF
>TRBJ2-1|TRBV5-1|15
CASSLMLGGVNEQFF
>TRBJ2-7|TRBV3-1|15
CASSQDTMPAYEQYF